This TCR beta chain was identified during a study of blood T cell repertoires in COVID-19. Study-level information: T cells, B-cell-depleted T cells, or PBMCs provided the cDNA or gDNA that served as material.

Enrolled through a virtual design, the participants were between 18 and 89 years of age and came from under 30 US areas. The study counted Cohort 3 donors as recovered given two negative PCRs, clearance, or symptom resolution. Per the original methods: Counts of nucleated cells, estimated from reference gene primer amplification, were obtained. Assay used: immunoSEQ multiplex PCR; TCRdb lists only in-frame clones, some missing. That table is the source of V, J and clone size, and D and trimming were worked out from the DNA. The sample holds around 300,000 clones, around nine tenths seen once. Sequencing input: PBMCs or T cells enriched from blood (not recorded which). This TCR was sampled from a woman aged 35 to 49 who had recovered from COVID-19.

This CDR3 is CASRTGRSYGYTF. In DNA form, the CDR3 reads TGTGCCAGCCGGACAGGGAGGTCCTATGGCTACACCTTC. The chain carries TRBV2 and TRBJ1-2; TRBD1 matches at 8 bases. This CDR3 has 13 amino acids. After removal of 8 bases from V and 4 bases from J, the junction contained 6 bases not matched to a gene. Germline CDR1 is SNHLY and CDR2 is FYNNEI.